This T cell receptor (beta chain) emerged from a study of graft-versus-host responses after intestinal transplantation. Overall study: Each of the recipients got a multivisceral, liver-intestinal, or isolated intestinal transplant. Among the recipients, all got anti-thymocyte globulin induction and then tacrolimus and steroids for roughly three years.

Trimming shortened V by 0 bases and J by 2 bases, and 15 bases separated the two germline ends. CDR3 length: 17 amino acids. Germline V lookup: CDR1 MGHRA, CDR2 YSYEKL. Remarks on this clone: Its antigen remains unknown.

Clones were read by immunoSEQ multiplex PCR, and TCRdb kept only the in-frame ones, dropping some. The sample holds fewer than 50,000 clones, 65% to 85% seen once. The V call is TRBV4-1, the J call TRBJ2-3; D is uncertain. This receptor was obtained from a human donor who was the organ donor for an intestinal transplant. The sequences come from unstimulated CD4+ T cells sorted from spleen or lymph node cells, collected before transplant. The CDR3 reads CASSQDQINLLTDTQYF. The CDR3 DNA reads TGCGCCAGCAGCCAAGATCAGATAAACCTACTCACAGATACGCAGTATTTT.